The present entry profiles one TCR beta chain with its context. Authors' methods: Amplifying reference gene primers gave estimates of nucleated cell counts. Method: immunoSEQ multiplex PCR; TCRdb's copy keeps in-frame clones and lacks some. Clone size and V and J calls were adopted from that table, with D and trimming inferred from the DNA. The sample gives about 180,000 clones, 80% to 90% of which show up once; roughly 9.7% is in the top ten. The data belong to a study of blood T cell repertoires in COVID-19. Study in general: Sources were T cells, B-cell-depleted T cells, or PBMCs; the material itself was cDNA or gDNA.

The CDR3 covers 14 residues. The germline CDR1 and CDR2 sequences are LGHDT and YNNKEL (reference sequence). The germline V and J ends were trimmed by 8 bases and 4 bases, with 15 bases remaining between them. Sequenced input: peripheral blood. The chain joins TRBV3-1 (or the pseudogene TRBV3-2) to TRBJ1-5; D might be TRBD1 (5 bases). This receptor was identified in a human donor with active or convalescent COVID-19. The donor label of this sample is uncertain. CDR3: CASASTGRNQPQHF. CDR3 DNA sequence: TGTGCCAGCGCCTCAACAGGCCGAAATCAGCCCCAGCATTTT.